This T cell receptor (beta chain) came from a study of T cell changes during pregnancy in multiple sclerosis. Clones were read by immunoSEQ multiplex PCR, and TCRdb kept only the in-frame ones, dropping some. The data show around 35,000 clones, with roughly nine tenths seen just once and about 5% held by the top ten. Germline CDR1 is LGHNA and CDR2 is YSLEER. Trimming stripped 1 base from V and 7 bases from J, with 16 bases between. The CDR3 runs to 15 residues. This clonotype was sampled from a female donor with multiple sclerosis, enrolled in a pregnancy study. This chain joins TRBV4-3 and TRBJ1-2, with D possibly being TRBD1 (6 bases). Material: CD8+ T cells from peripheral blood mononuclear cells, obtained after pregnancy. The CDR3 nucleotides are TGCGCCAGCAGCCAAGGGATCTCGGACAGCTCTGGCTACACCTTC. Translated: CASSQGISDSSGYTF.